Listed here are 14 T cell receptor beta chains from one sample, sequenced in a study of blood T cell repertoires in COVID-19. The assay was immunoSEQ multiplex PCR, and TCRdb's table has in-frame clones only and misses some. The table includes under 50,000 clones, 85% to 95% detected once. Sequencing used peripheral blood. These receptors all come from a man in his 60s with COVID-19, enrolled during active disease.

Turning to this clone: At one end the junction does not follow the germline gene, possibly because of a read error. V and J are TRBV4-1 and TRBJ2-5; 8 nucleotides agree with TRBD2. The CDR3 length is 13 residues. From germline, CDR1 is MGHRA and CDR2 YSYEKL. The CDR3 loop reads CASSQEGSGGLNF. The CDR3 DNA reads TGCGCCAGCAGCCAAGAGGGGAGCGGGGGTTTAAACTTC.

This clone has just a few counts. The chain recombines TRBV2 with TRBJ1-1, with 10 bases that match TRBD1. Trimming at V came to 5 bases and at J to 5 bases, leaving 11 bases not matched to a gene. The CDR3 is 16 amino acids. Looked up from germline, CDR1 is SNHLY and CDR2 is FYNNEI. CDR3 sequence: CASSYVPGQGMTEAFF. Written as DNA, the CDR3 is TGTGCCAGCAGTTACGTCCCGGGACAGGGGATGACTGAAGCTTTCTTT.

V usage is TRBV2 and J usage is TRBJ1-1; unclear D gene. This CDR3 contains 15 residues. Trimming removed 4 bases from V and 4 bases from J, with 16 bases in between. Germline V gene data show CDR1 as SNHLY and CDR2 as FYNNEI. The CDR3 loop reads CASSVGKGGATEAFF. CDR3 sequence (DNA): TGTGCCAGCAGTGTAGGAAAGGGAGGAGCCACTGAAGCTTTCTTT.

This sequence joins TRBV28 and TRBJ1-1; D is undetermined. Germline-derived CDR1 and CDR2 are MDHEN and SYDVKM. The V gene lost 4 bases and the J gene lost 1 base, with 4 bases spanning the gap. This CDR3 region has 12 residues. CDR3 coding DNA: TGTGCCAGCAGTTGGGCGAACACTGAAGCTTTCTTT. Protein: CASSWANTEAFF.

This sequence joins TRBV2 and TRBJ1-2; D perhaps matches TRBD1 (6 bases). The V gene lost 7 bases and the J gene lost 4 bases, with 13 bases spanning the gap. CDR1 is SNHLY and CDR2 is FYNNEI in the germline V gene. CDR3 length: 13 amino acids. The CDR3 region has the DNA TGTGCCAGCATGGGGAGGGGGGCCTATGGCTACACCTTC. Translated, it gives CASMGRGAYGYTF.

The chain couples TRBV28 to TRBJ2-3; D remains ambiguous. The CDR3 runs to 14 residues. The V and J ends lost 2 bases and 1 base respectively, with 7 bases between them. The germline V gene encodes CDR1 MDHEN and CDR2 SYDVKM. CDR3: CASSLNYRTDTQYF. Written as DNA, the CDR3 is TGTGCCAGCAGTTTAAACTATCGCACAGATACGCAGTATTTT.

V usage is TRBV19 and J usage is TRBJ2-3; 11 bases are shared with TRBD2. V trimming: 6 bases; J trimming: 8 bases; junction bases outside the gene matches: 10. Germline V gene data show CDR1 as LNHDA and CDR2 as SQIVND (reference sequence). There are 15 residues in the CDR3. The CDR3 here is CASSSLAGGPSTQYF. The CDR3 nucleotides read TGTGCCAGTAGCTCATTAGCGGGAGGGCCAAGTACGCAGTATTTT.

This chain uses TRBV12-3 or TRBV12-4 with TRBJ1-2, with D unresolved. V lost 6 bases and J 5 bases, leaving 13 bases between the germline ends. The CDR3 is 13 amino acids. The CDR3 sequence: CASSPGVGYGYTF. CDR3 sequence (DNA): TGTGCCAGCAGCCCCGGGGTCGGGTATGGCTACACCTTC.

The CDR3: CASSQKPGLAGSYEQYF. The CDR3 DNA reads TGTGCCAGCAGTCAAAAGCCGGGACTAGCGGGTTCCTACGAGCAGTACTTC. The J gene is TRBJ2-7, the V gene TRBV11-2, with 12 bases fitting TRBD2. The V gene end was trimmed by 6 bases and the J gene end by 1 base; junction bases not matched to a gene: 10. The CDR3 covers 17 residues. In germline, CDR1 is SGHAT, CDR2 FQNNGV. Using reference TRBV11-2 and TRBJ2-7 for the parts outside the CDR3, the full variable domain is EAGVAQSPRYKIIEKRQSVAFWCNPISGHATLYWYQQILGQGPKLLIQFQNNGVVDDSQLPKDRFSAERLKGVDSTLKIQPAKLEDSAVYLCASSQKPGLAGSYEQYFGPGTRLTVT.

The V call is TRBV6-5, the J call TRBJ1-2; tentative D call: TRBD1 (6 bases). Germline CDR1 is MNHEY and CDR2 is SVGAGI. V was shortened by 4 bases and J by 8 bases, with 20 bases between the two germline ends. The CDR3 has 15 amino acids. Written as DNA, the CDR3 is TGTGCCAGCAGTTCTTGGACAGAAGATTCGAAAGGCTACACCTTC. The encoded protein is CASSSWTEDSKGYTF.

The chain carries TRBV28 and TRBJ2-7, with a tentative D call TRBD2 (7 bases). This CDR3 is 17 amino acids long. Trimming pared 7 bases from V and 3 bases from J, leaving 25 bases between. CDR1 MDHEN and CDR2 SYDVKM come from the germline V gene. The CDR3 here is CASTKTLAGAQIYEQYF. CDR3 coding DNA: TGTGCCAGCACTAAAACGCTGGCGGGGGCCCAAATCTACGAGCAGTACTTC.

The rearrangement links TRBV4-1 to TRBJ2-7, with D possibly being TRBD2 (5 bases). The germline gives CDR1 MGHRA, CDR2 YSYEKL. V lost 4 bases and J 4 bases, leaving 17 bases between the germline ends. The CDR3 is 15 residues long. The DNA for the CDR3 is TGCGCCAGCAGCCTTTTTAACGCGGGCCGTTACGAGCAGTACTTC. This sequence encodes CASSLFNAGRYEQYF.

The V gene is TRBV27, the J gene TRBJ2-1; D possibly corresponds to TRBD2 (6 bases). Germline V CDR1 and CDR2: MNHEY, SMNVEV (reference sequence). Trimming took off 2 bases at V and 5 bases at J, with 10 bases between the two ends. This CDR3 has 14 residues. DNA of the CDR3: TGTGCCAGCAGTTTAGGAGGGCGGCACAATGAGCAGTTCTTC. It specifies CASSLGGRHNEQFF.

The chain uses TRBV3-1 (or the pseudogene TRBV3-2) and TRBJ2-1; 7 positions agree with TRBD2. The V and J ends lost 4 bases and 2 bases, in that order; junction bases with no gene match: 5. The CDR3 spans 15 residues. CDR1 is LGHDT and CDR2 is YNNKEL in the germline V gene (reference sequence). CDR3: CASSRLAEAYNEQFF. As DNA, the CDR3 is TGTGCCAGCAGCCGTCTAGCGGAAGCCTACAATGAGCAGTTCTTC.